The clone carrying this TCR beta chain was seen a few times. Its antigen remains unidentified. The authors extracted RNA and reverse transcribed it into cDNA as the sequencing template. The protocol was immunoSEQ multiplex PCR, while the TCRdb copy is restricted to in-frame clones and leaves out a portion. The sample records fewer than 250,000 clones, 35% to 40% being singletons. The treatment denotes: oral pan-JAK inhibitor, 5-10 mg twice daily. The CDR3 sequence is 15 residues long. Unmatched junction bases numbered 6, after V lost 6 bases and J lost 0 bases. The germline V gene encodes CDR1 SNHLY and CDR2 FYNNEI. The data are from a study of CD8+ T cells in alopecia areata. Findings and caveats of the study: Scalp and blood samples kept many expanded lesional clones throughout tofacitinib.

This TCR derives from a human donor with alopecia areata. This chain joins TRBV2 and TRBJ2-3; the match to TRBD2 covers 7 bases. The sample was CD4+ T cells sorted from blood, taken around week 31, from a patient treated with tofacitinib. The CDR3 region is CASRSQRGSTDTQYF. The CDR3 DNA follows: TGTGCCAGCAGGAGCCAGCGGGGAAGCACAGATACGCAGTATTTT.